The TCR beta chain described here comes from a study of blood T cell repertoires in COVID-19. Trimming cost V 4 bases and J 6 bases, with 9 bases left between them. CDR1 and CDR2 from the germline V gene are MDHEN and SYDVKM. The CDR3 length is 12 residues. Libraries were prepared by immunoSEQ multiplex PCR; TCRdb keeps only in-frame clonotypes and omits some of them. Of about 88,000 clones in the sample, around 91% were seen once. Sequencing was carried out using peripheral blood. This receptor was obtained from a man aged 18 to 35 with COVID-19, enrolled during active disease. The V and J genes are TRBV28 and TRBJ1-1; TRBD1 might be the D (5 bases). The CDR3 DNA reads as TGTGCCAGCAGTTGGGGCAAGGCTGAAGCTTTCTTT. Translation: CASSWGKAEAFF.